The 2 T cell receptor beta chains given below trace back to one sample, sequenced in a study of CD4+ T cells in melanoma. Assay used: immunoSEQ multiplex PCR; TCRdb lists only in-frame clones, some missing. Of some 150,000 clones listed, 80% to 95% are singletons. All receptors come from a human donor with melanoma.

The chain has TRBV10-2 and TRBJ1-5; D unclear. CDR3 length: 13 residues. Trimming took off 0 bases at V and 7 bases at J, with 7 bases between the two ends. Germline V CDR1 and CDR2: WSHSY, SAAADI. CDR3 sequence: CASSESGVQPQHF. Written as DNA, the CDR3 is TGCGCCAGCAGTGAGTCCGGGGTCCAGCCCCAGCATTTT.

The chain employs TRBV11-2 and TRBJ2-2, with 8 bases matching TRBD2. The CDR3 sequence is 17 residues long. Germline V gene data show CDR1 as SGHAT and CDR2 as FQNNGV. Trimming cost V 3 bases and J 4 bases; bases outside gene matches: 10. The CDR3 DNA sequence: TGTGCCAGCAGCTTTCCTCCGGGGGGGACTCCCACCGGGGAGCTGTTTTTT. Its translation: CASSFPPGGTPTGELFF. The full variable domain, its missing parts supplied by reference TRBV11-2 and TRBJ2-2, is EAGVAQSPRYKIIEKRQSVAFWCNPISGHATLYWYQQILGQGPKLLIQFQNNGVVDDSQLPKDRFSAERLKGVDSTLKIQPAKLEDSAVYLCASSFPPGGTPTGELFFGEGSRLTVL.